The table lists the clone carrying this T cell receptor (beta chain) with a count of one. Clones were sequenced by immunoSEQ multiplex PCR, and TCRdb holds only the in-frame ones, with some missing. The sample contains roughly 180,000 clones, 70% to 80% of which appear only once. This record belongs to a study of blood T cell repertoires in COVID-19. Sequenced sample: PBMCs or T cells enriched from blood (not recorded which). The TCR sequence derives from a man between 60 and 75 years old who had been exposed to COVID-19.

The CDR3 bases are TGTGCCACCAGCAGAGATGGTAGTTCTAATGAAAAACTGTTTTTT. Its protein product is CATSRDGSSNEKLFF. The chain combines TRBV15 with TRBJ1-4, with no clear D. Between the trimmed V and J ends, which lost 0 bases and 3 bases, there was a span of 8 bases. Germline V gene data show CDR1 as LNHNV and CDR2 as YYDKDF (reference sequence). The length of the CDR3 is 15 residues. The variable domain in full, with the rest retrieved from reference TRBV15 and TRBJ1-4, is DAMVIQNPRYQVTQFGKPVTLSCSQTLNHNVMYWYQQKSSQAPKLLFHYYDKDFNNEADTPDNFQSRRPNTSFCFLDIRSPGLGDTAMYLCATSRDGSSNEKLFFGSGTQLSVL.